The rows below give T cell receptor beta chains drawn from one sample of a study of regulatory T cells in long-lasting Graves disease. Each CDR3 protein is one row after TCRdb ran MiXCR on the multiplex PCR reads. The top ten hold roughly 40% of the sample, which has 650,000 to 850,000 distinct CDR3 sequences, about 32% seen once. Sample: peripheral blood mononuclear cells (PBMCs), taken when the disease was refractory, from a patient treated with antithyroid drugs. Receptor source: a female donor with Graves disease. Each CDR3 is given with its conserved first and last residue.

V,J,CDR3
TRBV19,TRBJ1-1,CASSFPSVNTEAFF
TRBV6-1,TRBJ1-1,CASSPSGGWNTEAFF
TRBV2,TRBJ2-7,CASSEGPLGEQYF
TRBV6-1,TRBJ1-2,CASRGQEGRLGYGYTF
TRBV28,TRBJ1-5,CASSQGGRPHRNQPQHF
TRBV9,TRBJ1-2,CATQLGYTF
TRBV13,TRBJ1-2,CASSEDRSDYGYTF
TRBV7-6,TRBJ1-2,CASSLAGGTGVGGYTF
TRBV12-3/TRBV12-4,TRBJ2-3,CASSPLFRTDTQYF
TRBV11-2,TRBJ2-5,CASSWMGQPQETQYF
TRBV29-1,TRBJ2-7,CSVEVAGLAGRYEQYF
TRBV6-1,TRBJ2-7,CASSDLAGGPGEQYF
TRBV28,TRBJ1-2,CASSFGQLYGYTF
TRBV28,TRBJ2-7,CASSSPSTGGYEQYF
TRBV2,TRBJ1-6,CASNEGRDNSPLHF
TRBV11-2,TRBJ2-2,CASSLGGSPGELFF
TRBV6-2/TRBV6-3,TRBJ1-1,CASSYSRGRNTEAFF
TRBV6-1,TRBJ1-2,CASSPPGQGALNYGYTF
TRBV28,TRBJ1-2,CASSTDVRLGYTF
TRBV5-1,TRBJ1-1,CASSLKRTANTEAFF
TRBV11-2,TRBJ2-7,CASSLDPSGAYEQYF
TRBV29-1,TRBJ1-2,CSARTGGGWYGYTF
TRBV12-3/TRBV12-4,TRBJ1-4,CASSSQGVLDEKLFF
TRBV2,TRBJ2-3,CASRPRAGGSADTQYF
TRBV6-2/TRBV6-3,TRBJ2-7,CASRTISAYEQYF
TRBV28,TRBJ1-5,CASSLPGQGGRPPQHF
TRBV27,TRBJ2-5,CASKGGVAGQSRQETQYF
TRBV11-1,TRBJ2-5,CASSSRLAGVRETQYF
TRBV7-2,TRBJ2-6,CASSRRPTGVAGANVLTF
TRBV27,TRBJ1-2,CASSARQVNYGYTF
TRBV12-3/TRBV12-4,TRBJ1-2,CASRAEGISNYGYTF
TRBV2,TRBJ1-4,CASRRDRPDEKLLF
TRBV6-2/TRBV6-3,TRBJ2-6,CASSFISLEANVLTF
TRBV28,TRBJ1-1,CASSIKQGNTEAFF
TRBV7-8,TRBJ1-2,CASSLGHTNYGYTF
TRBV12-5,TRBJ1-1,CASGPGGWGTEAFF
TRBV24-1,TRBJ2-2,CATSVGNTGELFF
TRBV29-1,TRBJ2-2,CSVATRDKATGELFF
TRBV7-9,TRBJ2-7,CAITAAGLVDYEQYF
TRBV20-1,TRBJ2-5,CSAQLTGREETQYF
TRBV12-3/TRBV12-4,TRBJ2-3,CASSFSNTQYF
TRBV28,TRBJ1-2,CACGTGGIRGYTF
TRBV11-2,TRBJ2-7,CASRATGLHYEQYF
TRBV5-1,TRBJ1-1,CASSPRGGAATEAFF
TRBV11-2,TRBJ2-2,CASSLDAGSGELFF
TRBV30,TRBJ1-2,CAWSVGGANYGYTF
TRBV5-1,TRBJ2-7,CASSSSGSTHEQYF
TRBV4-2,TRBJ1-5,CASSQRQENQPQHF